This T cell receptor beta chain stems from a study of cytomegalovirus exposure and HLA in healthy donors. Study at large: A later analysis reported the approximately 120 validation repertoires used the same platform as the 550 to 800 first-cohort repertoires.

Clones were read by immunoSEQ multiplex PCR, and TCRdb kept only the in-frame ones, dropping some. The sample includes 120,000 or so clones, roughly 88% of them seen just once. CDR3 length: 14 residues. Germline-derived CDR1 and CDR2 are MNHEY and SVGAGI. The V end was cut by 8 bases, the J end by 0 bases, with 14 bases between. In regard to this clone: Its antigen is not identified.

The validation cohort, a group of under 150 subjects, included the donors and was separate from the approximately 650-subject first cohort. Study results and caveats: According to the study, 160 or so TCR beta chains were cytomegalovirus-associated.

The specimen was PBMCs. This clonotype was obtained from a young man in good health and CMV-seronegative. The rearrangement uses TRBV6-5 and TRBJ2-7, with D possibly TRBD2 on 5 matching bases. CDR3 amino acids: CASGRTASSYEQYF. As DNA, the CDR3 is TGTGCCAGCGGGCGGACTGCCTCCTCCTACGAGCAGTACTTC.